This T cell receptor (beta chain) was sequenced during a study of blood T cell repertoires in COVID-19. Turning to the study itself: Acute and convalescent COVID-19 samples came from the United States, Italy and Spain. Sources were T cells, B-cell-depleted T cells, or PBMCs; the material itself was cDNA or gDNA.

This clone appeared a single time. V was shortened by 5 bases and J by 7 bases, with 6 bases between the two germline ends. The CDR3 has 11 residues. Germline lookup yields CDR1 SNHLY and CDR2 FYNNEI. In the source study's methods: Counts of nucleated cells, estimated from reference gene primer amplification, were obtained. The table came from immunoSEQ multiplex PCR; TCRdb's copy has only in-frame clones and leaves some out. V and J calls and clone size come straight from that table; D and trimming were deduced from the DNA. The sample includes over 25,000 clones, around 85% of them seen just once. The sample consisted of peripheral blood. This clonotype was obtained from a human donor in a cohort sampled during active COVID-19. The genes are TRBV2 and TRBJ2-1; D uncertain. CDR3 DNA sequence: TGTGCCAGCAGTTCCTTGAATGAGCAGTTCTTC. Its protein product is CASSSLNEQFF.